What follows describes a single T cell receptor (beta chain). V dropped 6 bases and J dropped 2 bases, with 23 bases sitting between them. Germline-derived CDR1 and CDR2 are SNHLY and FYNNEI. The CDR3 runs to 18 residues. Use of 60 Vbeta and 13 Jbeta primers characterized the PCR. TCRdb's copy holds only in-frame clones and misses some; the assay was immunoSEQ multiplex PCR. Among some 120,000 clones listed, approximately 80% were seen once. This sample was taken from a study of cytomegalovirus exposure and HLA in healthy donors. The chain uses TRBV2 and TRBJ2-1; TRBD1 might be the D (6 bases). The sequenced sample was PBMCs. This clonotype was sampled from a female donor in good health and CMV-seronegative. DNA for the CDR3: TGTGCCAGCAGATACAGGGATTTCTCCCTTCACGCCTACAATGAGCAGTTCTTC. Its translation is CASRYRDFSLHAYNEQFF. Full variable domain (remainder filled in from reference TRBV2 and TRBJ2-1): EPEVTQTPSHQVTQMGQEVILRCVPISNHLYFYWYRQILGQKVEFLVSFYNNEISEKSEIFDDQFSVERPDGSNFTLKIRSTKLEDSAMYFCASRYRDFSLHAYNEQFFGPGTRLTVL.